The table lists the clone carrying this T cell receptor (beta chain) with many counts. Its antigen is unknown. TCRdb called the 5' RACE reads again in MiXCR, with one record for every CDR3 protein. The data hold about 150,000 distinct CDR3 sequences, with roughly 11% observed a single time. The data are from a study of CD8 T cells in ankylosing spondylitis. Findings and caveats of the study: A TCR beta motif of eight highly homologous variants appeared characteristic of ankylosing spondylitis blood.

Material for sequencing was blood, either unsorted or a sorted T cell fraction (not recorded which). The sequence was obtained from a female donor with ankylosing spondylitis or in good health (not recorded which).

The CDR3 bases are TGTGCCAGCAGCTTGGTTTGGCTTACTTTGAACACCGGGGAGCTGTTTTTT. Protein sequence: CASSLVWLTLNTGELFF. The rearrangement uses TRBV5-6 and TRBJ2-2, with D unclear. Trimming removed 0 bases at V and 1 base at J, with 13 bases between. Germline lookup yields CDR1 SGHDT and CDR2 YYEEEE. The CDR3 consists of 17 residues.